This TCR beta chain was identified during a study of breast tumors, draining lymph nodes, adjacent tissues. Regarding the study as a whole: Findings are consistent with lymph node origin and intratumoral expansion of most tumor T cells. Compared with lymph nodes, tumors were less diverse; compared with nontumor tissue, more.

The lymph nodes were axillary draining lymph nodes from breast cancer patients. Inclusive of both ends, the CDR3 amounts to 9 amino acids. Germline values: CDR1 SEHNR, CDR2 FQNEAQ (reference sequence). This clonotype was recorded only once. The antigen is unknown. The conserved final phenylalanine or tryptophan is absent from the CDR3, which likely points to a read error. Because the CDR3's place on the DNA is in doubt, the DNA is left out and the CDR3 is given as listed by TCRdb. TCRdb passed the multiplex PCR reads through MiXCR, listing each CDR3 protein once. The data hold over 150,000 distinct CDR3 sequences, with approximately 33% observed a single time.

V and J are TRBV7-9 and TRBJ1-4. The receptor's source is a female donor with breast cancer. Some clones in this sample may be carry-over from other donors' samples. The specimen sequenced was axillary lymph node tissue. The CDR3 here is CASILGGFN.